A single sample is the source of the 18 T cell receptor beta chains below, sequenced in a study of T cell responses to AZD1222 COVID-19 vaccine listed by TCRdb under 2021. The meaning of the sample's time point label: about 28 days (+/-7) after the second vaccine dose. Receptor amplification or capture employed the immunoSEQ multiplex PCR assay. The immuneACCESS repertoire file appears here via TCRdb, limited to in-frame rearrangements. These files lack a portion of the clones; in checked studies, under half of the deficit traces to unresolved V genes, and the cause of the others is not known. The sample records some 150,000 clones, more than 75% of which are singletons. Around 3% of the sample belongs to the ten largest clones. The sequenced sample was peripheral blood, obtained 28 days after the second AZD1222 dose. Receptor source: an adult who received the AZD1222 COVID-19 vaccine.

The CDR3 DNA follows: TGTGCCATCAGTGACACAGATACGCAGTATTTT. This gives the protein CAISDTDTQYF. This chain links TRBV10-3 with TRBJ2-3, with unresolved D. CDR1 is ENHRY, CDR2 SYGVKD, per germline. Trimming cost V 3 bases and J 2 bases, with 0 bases left between them. The CDR3 is 11 amino acids.

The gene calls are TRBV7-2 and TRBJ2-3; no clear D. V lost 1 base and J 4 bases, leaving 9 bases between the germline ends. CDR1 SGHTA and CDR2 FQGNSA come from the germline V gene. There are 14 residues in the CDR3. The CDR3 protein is CASSLGPGADTQYF. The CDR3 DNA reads TGTGCCAGCAGCTTAGGACCAGGCGCAGATACGCAGTATTTT.

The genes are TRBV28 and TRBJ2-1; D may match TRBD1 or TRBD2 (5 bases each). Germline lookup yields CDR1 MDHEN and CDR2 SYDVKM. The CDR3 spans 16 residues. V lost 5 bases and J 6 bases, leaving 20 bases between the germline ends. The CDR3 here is CASSTRAGRGSNEQFF. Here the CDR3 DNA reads TGTGCCAGCAGTACCCGGGCAGGGAGAGGCTCCAATGAGCAGTTCTTC.

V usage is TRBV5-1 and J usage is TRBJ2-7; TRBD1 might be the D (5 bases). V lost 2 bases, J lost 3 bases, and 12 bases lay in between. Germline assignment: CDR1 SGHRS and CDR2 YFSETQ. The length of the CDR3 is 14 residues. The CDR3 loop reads CASSLEQGIYEQYF. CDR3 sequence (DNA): TGCGCCAGCAGCTTAGAGCAGGGAATCTACGAGCAGTACTTC.

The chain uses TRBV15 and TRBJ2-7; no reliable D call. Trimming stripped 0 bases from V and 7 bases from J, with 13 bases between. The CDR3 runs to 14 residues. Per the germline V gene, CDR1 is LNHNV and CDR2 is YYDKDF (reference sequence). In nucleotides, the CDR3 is TGTGCCACCAGCAGAGATGCTAGGGTAGGGGAGCAGTACTTC. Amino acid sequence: CATSRDARVGEQYF.

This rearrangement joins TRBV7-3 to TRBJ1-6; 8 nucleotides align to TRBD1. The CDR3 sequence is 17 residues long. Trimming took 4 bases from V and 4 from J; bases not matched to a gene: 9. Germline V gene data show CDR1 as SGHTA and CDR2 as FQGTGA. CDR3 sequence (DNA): TGTGCCAGCAGCTCGGGACAGGCTCGTATGTATAATTCACCCCTCCACTTT. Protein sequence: CASSSGQARMYNSPLHF.

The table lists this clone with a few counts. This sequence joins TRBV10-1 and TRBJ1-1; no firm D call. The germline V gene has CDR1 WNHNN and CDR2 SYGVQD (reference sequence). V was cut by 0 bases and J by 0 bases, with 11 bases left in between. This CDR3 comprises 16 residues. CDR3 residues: CASSESGNLMNTEAFF. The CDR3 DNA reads TGCGCCAGCAGTGAGTCCGGGAACTTAATGAACACTGAAGCTTTCTTT.

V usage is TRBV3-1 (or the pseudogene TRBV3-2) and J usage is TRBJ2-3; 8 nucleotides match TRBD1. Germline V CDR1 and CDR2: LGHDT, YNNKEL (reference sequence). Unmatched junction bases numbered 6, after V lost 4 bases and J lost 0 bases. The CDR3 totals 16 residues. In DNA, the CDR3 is TGTGCCAGCAGCCGCGGACAGGGCGGGAGCACAGATACGCAGTATTTT. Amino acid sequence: CASSRGQGGSTDTQYF.

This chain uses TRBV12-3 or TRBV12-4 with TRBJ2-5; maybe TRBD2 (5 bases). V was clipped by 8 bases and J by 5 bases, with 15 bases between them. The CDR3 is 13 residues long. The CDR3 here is CASSLADGETQYF. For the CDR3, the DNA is TGTGCCAGCTCTCTAGCTGACGGGGAGACCCAGTACTTC.

The CDR3 loop reads CASRINTRHTLDQPQHF. CDR3 coding DNA: TGTGCCAGCAGAATAAACACTAGACATACCTTGGATCAGCCCCAGCATTTT. The rearrangement joins TRBV27 to TRBJ1-5; D call uncertain. CDR1 is MNHEY and CDR2 is SMNVEV in the germline V gene (reference sequence). Trimming pared 6 bases from V and 5 bases from J, leaving 23 bases between. The CDR3 is made up of 17 amino acids.

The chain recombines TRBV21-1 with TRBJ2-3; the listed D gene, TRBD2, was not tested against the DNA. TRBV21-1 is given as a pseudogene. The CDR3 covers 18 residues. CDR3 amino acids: CASSSLSLRTSVSDTQYF. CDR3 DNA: TGTGCCAGCAGCAGCCTTTCCTTACGGACTAGCGTGTCAGATACGCAGTATTTT.

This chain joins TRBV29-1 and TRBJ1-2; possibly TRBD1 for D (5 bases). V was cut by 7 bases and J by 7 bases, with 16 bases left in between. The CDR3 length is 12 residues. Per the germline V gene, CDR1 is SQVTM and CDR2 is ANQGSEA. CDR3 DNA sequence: TGCAGCGCCACAGCGGGGGGACGTGGCTACACCTTC. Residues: CSATAGGRGYTF.

The CDR3 DNA is TGTGCCAGTAGTCCTCGCTCGGGGGCAGGGGTCTATGGCTACACCTTC. It translates to CASSPRSGAGVYGYTF. The chain is built from TRBV19 and TRBJ1-2; possible D gene TRBD1, 6 bases. There are 16 residues in the CDR3. V shed 5 bases and J shed 4 bases, with 20 bases lying between them. Germline V CDR1 and CDR2: LNHDA, SQIVND (reference sequence).

The CDR3 sequence: CASSYGFTGYTF. For the CDR3, the DNA is TGCGCCAGCAGCTACGGCTTTACCGGCTACACCTTC. The chain employs TRBV5-1 and TRBJ1-2; no clear D. The V and J ends lost 3 bases and 8 bases respectively, with 11 bases between them. CDR1 is SGHRS and CDR2 is YFSETQ in the germline V gene. The CDR3 runs to 12 residues. Using reference TRBV5-1 and TRBJ1-2 for the parts outside the CDR3, the full variable domain is KAGVTQTPRYLIKTRGQQVTLSCSPISGHRSVSWYQQTPGQGLQFLFEYFSETQRNKGNFPGRFSGRQFSNSRSEMNVSTLELGDSALYLCASSYGFTGYTFGSGTRLTVV.

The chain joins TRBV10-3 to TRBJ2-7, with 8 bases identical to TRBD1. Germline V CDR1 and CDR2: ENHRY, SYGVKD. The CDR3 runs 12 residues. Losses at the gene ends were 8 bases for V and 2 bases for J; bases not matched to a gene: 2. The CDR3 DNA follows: TGTGCCATCCGGGACAGGACCTACGAGCAGTACTTC. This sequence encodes CAIRDRTYEQYF.

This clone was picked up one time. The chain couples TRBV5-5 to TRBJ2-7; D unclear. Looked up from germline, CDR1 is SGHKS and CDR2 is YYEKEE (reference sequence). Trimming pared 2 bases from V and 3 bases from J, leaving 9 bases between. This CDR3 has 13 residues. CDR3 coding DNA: TGTGCCAGCAGCTTTGGACCCGTCTACGAGCAGTACTTC. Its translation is CASSFGPVYEQYF.

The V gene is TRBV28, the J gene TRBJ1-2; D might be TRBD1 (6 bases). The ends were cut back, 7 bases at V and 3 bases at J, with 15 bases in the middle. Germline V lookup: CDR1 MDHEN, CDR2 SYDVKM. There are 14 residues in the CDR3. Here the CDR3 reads CASKGGKGDYGYTF. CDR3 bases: TGTGCCAGCAAAGGGGGGAAAGGGGACTATGGCTACACCTTC.

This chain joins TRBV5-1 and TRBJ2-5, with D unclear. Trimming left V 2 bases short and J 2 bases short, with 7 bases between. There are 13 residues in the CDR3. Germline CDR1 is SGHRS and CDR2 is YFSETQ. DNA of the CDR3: TGCGCCAGCAGCTTTCTGGGACAAGAGACCCAGTACTTC. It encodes CASSFLGQETQYF.